The 17 T cell receptor beta chains below come from one sample, sequenced in a study of blood T cell repertoires in COVID-19. The assay was immunoSEQ multiplex PCR, and TCRdb's table has in-frame clones only and misses some. The table shows about 480,000 clones, with about 90% occurring only once. The sequenced material came from PBMCs or T cells enriched from blood (not recorded which). The receptor set was obtained from a woman younger than 30 with acute COVID-19.

The V gene is TRBV21-1, the J gene TRBJ2-1; the table's D call of TRBD2 was not tested on the DNA. TRBV21-1 counts as a pseudogene. The CDR3 is 15 amino acids. CDR3 DNA: TGTGCCAGCAGCAAAGTACTAGGGACCTACAATGAGCAGTTCTTC. This gives the protein CASSKVLGTYNEQFF.

This chain joins TRBV5-6 and TRBJ2-1, with 7 positions matching TRBD2. Germline trimming cut 2 bases from V and 0 bases from J; bases unmatched to any gene: 2. The CDR3 has 15 amino acids. Germline V gene data show CDR1 as SGHDT and CDR2 as YYEEEE. The CDR3 is CASSLPGGSYNEQFF. In DNA form, the CDR3 reads TGTGCCAGCAGCTTACCGGGGGGCTCCTACAATGAGCAGTTCTTC.

The rearrangement joins TRBV9 to TRBJ2-1; the match to TRBD1 covers 10 bases. V lost 0 bases, J lost 4 bases, and 1 base stayed unmatched. Germline lookup yields CDR1 SGDLS and CDR2 YYNGEE. The CDR3 totals 15 residues. This CDR3 reads CASSVGQGAYNEQFF. The DNA for the CDR3 is TGTGCCAGCAGCGTAGGACAGGGGGCTTACAATGAGCAGTTCTTC.

This rearrangement joins TRBV11-2 to TRBJ2-3; 9 nucleotides align to TRBD2. Per germline, CDR1 SGHAT and CDR2 FQNNGV. The CDR3 extends over 18 amino acids. Trimming cost V 7 bases and J 2 bases; bases outside gene matches: 16. Written as DNA, the CDR3 is TGTGCCAGCACCCTAATCAGGCAAGCGGGAGGCCCCACAGATACGCAGTATTTT. Its translation: CASTLIRQAGGPTDTQYF.

The chain has TRBV28 and TRBJ1-5; D remains ambiguous. The germline V gene has CDR1 MDHEN and CDR2 SYDVKM. The CDR3 loop spans 12 amino acids. Trimming pared 1 base from V and 7 bases from J, leaving 5 bases between. The CDR3 DNA reads TGTGCCAGCAGTTTATTGGGCCAGCCCCAGCATTTT. Translation: CASSLLGQPQHF.

The chain couples TRBV3-1 (or the pseudogene TRBV3-2) to TRBJ2-7, with a possible D match to TRBD1 (6 bases). This CDR3 has 13 amino acids. Trimming took 2 bases from V and 6 from J, leaving 11 bases between them. Germline lookup yields CDR1 LGHDT and CDR2 YNNKEL (reference sequence). As DNA, the CDR3 is TGTGCCAGCAGCCAAATACCCAGGGGCGAGCAGTACTTC. It codes for CASSQIPRGEQYF.

This rearrangement joins TRBV4-3 to TRBJ2-1, with TRBD2 matching over 7 bases. V shed 0 bases, J shed 1 base, and the junction held 3 bases outside the gene matches. The CDR3 extends over 16 amino acids. Germline V gene sequence: CDR1 LGHNA, CDR2 YSLEER. In DNA form, the CDR3 reads TGCGCCAGCAGCCAAGAAGGGCGGGAGTCCTACAATGAGCAGTTCTTC. Translating gives CASSQEGRESYNEQFF.

This rearrangement joins TRBV18 to TRBJ1-2; no definite D call. Germline lookup yields CDR1 KGHSH and CDR2 LQKENI. With 3 bases removed from V and 9 bases from J, the gap between germline ends came to 20 bases. The CDR3 covers 15 residues. Here the CDR3 reads CASSPYPESPGSYTF. The CDR3 DNA reads as TGTGCCAGCTCACCCTACCCGGAAAGCCCGGGAAGCTACACCTTC.

This clone has only one observation. The CDR3 DNA reads TGTGCCAGCAGCGCCAGGACTACCGGGGAGCTGTTTTTT. It yields the protein CASSARTTGELFF. The chain uses TRBV9 and TRBJ2-2, with a possible D match to TRBD2 (5 bases). In germline, CDR1 is SGDLS, CDR2 YYNGEE. The length of the CDR3 is 13 residues. V gave up 3 bases and J gave up 5 bases, with 8 bases separating them.

The chain couples TRBV2 to TRBJ2-1; no firm D call. This CDR3 comprises 17 residues. Trimming removed 2 bases from V and 0 bases from J, with 14 bases in between. The germline V gene encodes CDR1 SNHLY and CDR2 FYNNEI. The CDR3 DNA is TGTGCCAGCAGTGAATCCCTGCGTCGGTACTCCTACAATGAGCAGTTCTTC. Its translation: CASSESLRRYSYNEQFF.

V usage is TRBV15 and J usage is TRBJ2-7; perhaps TRBD1 as D (6 bases). Germline V gene sequence: CDR1 LNHNV, CDR2 YYDKDF (reference sequence). Deletions cut 1 base from V and 3 bases from J, with 13 bases between. The CDR3 loop spans 15 amino acids. The CDR3 region has the DNA TGTGCCACCAGCAGAGCCGGGACACTCGTCTACGAGCAGTACTTC. This codes for CATSRAGTLVYEQYF.

This rearrangement joins TRBV2 to TRBJ2-7; TRBD2 aligns across 8 bases. This CDR3 region has 16 residues. CDR1 is SNHLY and CDR2 is FYNNEI in the germline V gene. The junction had 10 bases not matched to a gene; V was cut back by 2 bases and J by 4 bases. This CDR3 reads CASSERGLVPLYEQYF. CDR3 in DNA: TGTGCCAGCAGTGAAAGGGGACTAGTGCCACTTTACGAGCAGTACTTC.

The chain combines TRBV6-5 with TRBJ2-2; 8 bases align to TRBD2. In germline, CDR1 is MNHEY, CDR2 SVGAGI. CDR3 length: 14 amino acids. V dropped 6 bases and J dropped 4; count of bases not matched to a gene: 4. This CDR3 is CASSGGGLTGELFF. CDR3 coding DNA: TGTGCCAGCAGCGGCGGGGGGCTCACCGGGGAGCTGTTTTTT.

The chain carries TRBV4-3 and TRBJ1-1, with D uncertain. The V and J ends lost 0 bases and 1 base respectively, with 6 bases between them. The CDR3 spans 14 residues. Germline V lookup: CDR1 LGHNA, CDR2 YSLEER. The CDR3 DNA reads TGCGCCAGCAGCCAAGAACAGAAGAACACTGAAGCTTTCTTT. Translating gives CASSQEQKNTEAFF.

This rearrangement joins TRBV15 to TRBJ1-3; the D gene is possibly TRBD1 (5 bases). The CDR3 is made up of 15 amino acids. V was clipped by 0 bases and J by 4 bases, with 10 bases between them. Germline CDR1 and CDR2: LNHNV and YYDKDF (reference sequence). The CDR3 reads CATSRERGSGNTIYF. CDR3 sequence (DNA): TGTGCCACCAGCAGAGAAAGGGGATCCGGAAACACCATATATTTT.

A word on this clone: Other nucleotide sequences from this sample produce the same CDR3. The rearrangement links TRBV11-2 to TRBJ2-2; 9 bases match TRBD2. CDR3 length: 14 amino acids. The V gene end was trimmed by 3 bases and the J gene end by 7 bases; junction bases not matched to a gene: 3. CDR1 and CDR2 (germline): SGHAT, FQNNGV. CDR3 bases: TGTGCCAGCAGCTTGGGACTAGCAAGCGGGGAGCTGTTTTTT. Translated, it gives CASSLGLASGELFF.

The chain has TRBV10-3 and TRBJ1-5; a possible D gene is TRBD1 (6 bases). The CDR3 spans 13 residues. V shed 3 bases and J shed 6 bases, with 9 bases lying between them. Germline V gene sequence: CDR1 ENHRY, CDR2 SYGVKD. This CDR3 reads CAISEGGSQPQHF. DNA of the CDR3: TGTGCCATCAGTGAAGGGGGATCTCAGCCCCAGCATTTT.